This T cell receptor beta chain was sequenced in a study of a mutant IDH1 vaccine in newly diagnosed glioma. In the study overall: Pretreatment consisted of radiotherapy, temozolomide, or both, with most receiving both. In the visit schedule, V12 fell in week 35, while V13 fell in week 47.

Time point reported: week 35, safety follow-up. All doses held 300 ug of mutant IDH1 20-mer peptide, with topical imiquimod. Study results and caveats: The occurrence of vaccine-induced immune responses was seen in around 93% of patients. Pseudoprogression seemed unlinked to shifts in top peripheral T cell clonotypes.

About this clone: What it recognizes is unknown.

The table came from immunoSEQ multiplex PCR; TCRdb's copy has only in-frame clones and leaves some out. The profile shows 50,000 to 70,000 clones, 74% of them singletons. The sequence derives from a man aged 50-60 years with glioma. This material consisted of PBMCs, taken from a glioma patient whose treatment included an IDH1 peptide vaccine.

The CDR3 nucleotides read TGTGCCAGTAGTTTTCCCGGGACAGGGAGCAATCAGCCCCAGCATTTT. Amino acid sequence: CASSFPGTGSNQPQHF. The gene calls are TRBV19 and TRBJ1-5, with 9 bases lining up with TRBD1. With V trimmed by 5 bases and J by 1 base, 6 bases remained unmatched. This CDR3 comprises 16 residues. CDR1 and CDR2 from the germline V gene are LNHDA and SQIVND (reference sequence).